In its sample, the clone carrying this T cell receptor beta chain was seen many times. The antigen remains unidentified. Healthy Caucasians provided all donations. J gave up 8 bases and V 4 bases, and 14 bases lay outside the gene matches. This CDR3 region has 15 residues. The germline V gene encodes CDR1 SGHRS and CDR2 YFSETQ. TCRdb reprocessed the 5' RACE reads with MiXCR, giving one entry per CDR3 protein. The sample includes around 650,000 distinct CDR3 sequences, about 7% of them seen just once. This entry comes from a study of identical twins. The study, taken as a whole, reports: Invariant MAIT and iNKT cells may have partly biased zero-insertion analyses. Not following the same donors, the study drew its conclusions from cross-sectional statistical analysis.

This sample was shared with a second study, whose subject was yellow fever vaccine responses in identical twins.

Sequenced input: PBMCs. The clonotype comes from a young woman in good health. The V call is TRBV5-1, the J call TRBJ1-2, with 7 bases matching TRBD1. In DNA form, the CDR3 reads TGCGCCAGCAGCCCCGGAGAGGGGGCCGCGCGCGGCTACACCTTC. It translates to CASSPGEGAARGYTF.